Below are 18 T cell receptor beta chains sequenced from a single sample in a study of T cell responses to AZD1222 COVID-19 vaccine. This table comes from immunoSEQ multiplex PCR, and its TCRdb copy is limited to in-frame clones, with some not included. The sample includes 90,000 to 150,000 clones, around 90% seen only once; the top ten take around 2.6%. This specimen consisted of peripheral blood, obtained 28 days after the second AZD1222 dose. The receptors originated from an adult who received the AZD1222 COVID-19 vaccine.

The chain is built from TRBV6-2 or TRBV6-3 and TRBJ1-2, with TRBD1 identical over 7 bases. V was clipped by 2 bases and J by 5 bases; unmatched bases: 2. Germline CDR1 and CDR2: MNHEY and SVGEGT. CDR3 length: 13 residues. In DNA, the CDR3 is TGTGCCAGCAGTTACGACAGGGAGTATGGCTACACCTTC. Its translation is CASSYDREYGYTF.

Turning to this clone: The junction and the germline gene differ at one end; a read error may be behind it. J is TRBJ2-7 and V is TRBV7-7; no definite D call. The CDR3 sequence is 13 residues long. Germline values: CDR1 SSHAT, CDR2 FNYEAQ (reference sequence). As DNA, the CDR3 is TGTGCTAGCAGCATCGGGCCCTCAACCGAGCAGTACTTC. Amino acid sequence: CASSIGPSTEQYF. The entire variable domain, with the rest obtained from reference TRBV7-7 and TRBJ2-7, is as follows: GAGVSQSPRYKVTKRGQDVTLRCDPISSHATLYWYQQALGQGPEFLTYFNYEAQPDKSGLPSDRFSAERPEGSISTLTIQRTEQRDSAMYRCASSIGPSTEQYFGPGTRLTVT.

Notes on this clone: An end of the junction differs from the germline gene, which may be a read error. This chain joins TRBV7-7 and TRBJ2-2, with D maybe TRBD1 (5 bases). The length of the CDR3 is 14 residues. The germline V gene has CDR1 SSHAT and CDR2 FNYEAQ (reference sequence). DNA of the CDR3: TGTGCTAGCAGCCGACAGCTCAACACCGGGGAGCTGTTTTTT. Protein product: CASSRQLNTGELFF. The full variable domain, completed using reference TRBV7-7 and TRBJ2-2, is GAGVSQSPRYKVTKRGQDVTLRCDPISSHATLYWYQQALGQGPEFLTYFNYEAQPDKSGLPSDRFSAERPEGSISTLTIQRTEQRDSAMYRCASSRQLNTGELFFGEGSRLTVL.

The CDR3 coding sequence is TGTGCCAGCAGCCTCAAAGCGGGGGGGGTTTTCAATGAGCAGTTCTTC. This encodes CASSLKAGGVFNEQFF. The chain joins TRBV4-2 to TRBJ2-1; 10 nucleotides match TRBD2. This CDR3 has 16 residues. CDR1 is LGHNA, CDR2 YNFKEQ, per germline. The junction had 9 bases not matched to a gene; V was cut back by 4 bases and J by 6 bases.

V is TRBV5-1 and J is TRBJ2-7; D possibly uses TRBD1 or TRBD2 (5 bases each). Germline CDR1 SGHRS, CDR2 YFSETQ. This CDR3 is 14 amino acids long. V lost 0 bases to trimming and J lost 4 bases, with 11 bases between them. This CDR3 is CASSLDTGGYEQYF. Written as DNA, the CDR3 is TGCGCCAGCAGCTTGGACACAGGAGGATACGAGCAGTACTTC. Looking up the rest from reference TRBV5-1 and TRBJ2-7 gives the full variable domain: KAGVTQTPRYLIKTRGQQVTLSCSPISGHRSVSWYQQTPGQGLQFLFEYFSETQRNKGNFPGRFSGRQFSNSRSEMNVSTLELGDSALYLCASSLDTGGYEQYFGPGTRLTVT.

V is TRBV6-1 and J is TRBJ1-2; TRBD1 agrees at 9 bases. The CDR3 runs to 14 residues. Unmatched junction bases numbered 11, after V lost 8 bases and J lost 7 bases. The V gene's germline CDR1 is MNHNS and CDR2 SASEGT. CDR3 nucleotides: TGTGCCAGCGTCCGGGACAGGGAAGGAGGTGGCTACACCTTC. Its translation is CASVRDREGGGYTF.

This chain links TRBV15 with TRBJ2-1, with D perhaps matching TRBD2 (6 bases). The V gene's germline CDR1 is LNHNV and CDR2 YYDKDF (reference sequence). V lost 2 bases and J 4 bases, leaving 9 bases between the germline ends. The CDR3 spans 14 residues. The CDR3 spells CATSRRDFYNEQFF. The CDR3 region has the DNA TGTGCCACCAGCAGAAGGGACTTTTACAATGAGCAGTTCTTC.

The chain employs TRBV7-3 and TRBJ1-1; 7 bases fit TRBD1. J was trimmed by 7 bases and V by 5 bases; bases with no gene match: 7. This CDR3 contains 13 residues. The germline gives CDR1 SGHTA, CDR2 FQGTGA. The DNA for the CDR3 is TGTGCCAGCAGCCTCAGACAGGGAGGTGAAGCTTTCTTT. This gives the protein CASSLRQGGEAFF.

The V and J genes are TRBV7-2 and TRBJ1-1; maybe TRBD1 (6 bases). CDR1 and CDR2 (germline): SGHTA, FQGNSA. V lost 4 bases and J lost 1, with 10 bases in between. The CDR3 has 14 amino acids. CDR3 protein: CASSWGARNTEAFF. As DNA, the CDR3 is TGTGCCAGCAGCTGGGGGGCACGGAACACTGAAGCTTTCTTT.

The V and J genes are TRBV5-8 and TRBJ1-5; D unclear. Trimming shortened V by 5 bases and J by 5 bases, and 8 bases separated the two germline ends. Germline CDR1 is SGHTS and CDR2 is YDEGEE. This CDR3 is 12 amino acids long. The CDR3 spells CASSPIHQPQHF. The CDR3 DNA sequence: TGTGCCAGCAGTCCTATCCATCAGCCCCAGCATTTT.

V is TRBV5-1 and J is TRBJ2-7, with a possible D match to TRBD1 (5 bases). Trimming cost V 4 bases and J 1 base, with 12 bases left between them. Germline lookup yields CDR1 SGHRS and CDR2 YFSETQ. CDR3 length: 14 amino acids. The CDR3 here is CASSQDTVSYEQYF. The CDR3 bases are TGCGCCAGCAGCCAGGACACCGTTTCCTACGAGCAGTACTTC.

The V call is TRBV9, the J call TRBJ2-3; D not resolved. This CDR3 is 14 amino acids long. V was clipped by 0 bases and J by 0 bases, with 5 bases between them. CDR1 is SGDLS, CDR2 YYNGEE, per germline. The CDR3 reads CASSVAWSTDTQYF. The CDR3 coding sequence is TGTGCCAGCAGCGTAGCGTGGAGCACAGATACGCAGTATTTT.

The rearrangement links TRBV5-1 to TRBJ2-2; 7 bases fit TRBD2. The germline V gene has CDR1 SGHRS and CDR2 YFSETQ. The CDR3 length is 15 residues. V trimming: 3 bases; J trimming: 4 bases; junction bases outside the gene matches: 6. CDR3 loop: CASSSLAIATGELFF. The CDR3 DNA reads TGCGCCAGCAGCTCACTAGCGATCGCCACCGGGGAGCTGTTTTTT.

The rearrangement joins TRBV9 to TRBJ2-3; 7 bases are a match to TRBD1. With 0 bases clipped from V and 3 bases from J, the junction kept 4 bases outside the gene matches. The CDR3 extends over 15 amino acids. Germline loops: CDR1 SGDLS, CDR2 YYNGEE. Written as DNA, the CDR3 is TGTGCCAGCAGCGTAGAGGGGGCAGAAACAGATACGCAGTATTTT. Its translation: CASSVEGAETDTQYF.

The gene calls are TRBV4-3 and TRBJ1-4; D call uncertain. The CDR3 runs to 18 residues. CDR1 and CDR2 from the germline V gene are LGHNA and YSLEER. Deletions cut 1 base from V and 4 bases from J, with 19 bases between. This CDR3 reads CASSQGLNSWTFNEKLFF. The CDR3 DNA reads TGCGCCAGCAGCCAAGGACTAAACAGCTGGACCTTTAATGAAAAACTGTTTTTT.

This clone was seen a few times. The chain uses TRBV5-1 and TRBJ1-6, with 7 bases fitting TRBD1. CDR3 length equals 15 residues. V gave up 0 bases and J gave up 7 bases; unmatched junction bases: 4. In germline, CDR1 is SGHRS, CDR2 YFSETQ. In DNA, the CDR3 is TGCGCCAGCAGCTTGGACAGGGGAGCGAATTCACCCCTCCACTTT. The encoded protein is CASSLDRGANSPLHF.

This chain connects TRBV9 to TRBJ2-1, with D tentatively TRBD1 or TRBD2 (6 bases each). CDR3 length equals 14 residues. V lost 4 bases and J lost 6, with 14 bases in between. Germline V gene lookup returns CDR1 SGDLS and CDR2 YYNGEE. As DNA, the CDR3 is TGTGCCAGCAGCCCAGGGGCAGCGGGCAATGAGCAGTTCTTC. Its protein product is CASSPGAAGNEQFF.

This chain links TRBV29-1 with TRBJ1-5; the D gene is possibly TRBD1 (5 bases). Looked up from germline, CDR1 is SQVTM and CDR2 is ANQGSEA. Trimming shortened V by 5 bases and J by 6 bases, and 11 bases separated the two germline ends. The CDR3 sequence is 12 residues long. CDR3: CSVRQTPQPQHF. As DNA, the CDR3 is TGCAGCGTTCGACAGACCCCTCAGCCCCAGCATTTT.